The text below deals with one TCR beta chain. The data originate from a study of Tregs in tolerant kidney transplant recipients. The protocol was immunoSEQ multiplex PCR, while the TCRdb copy is restricted to in-frame clones and leaves out a portion. The sample yields fewer than 80,000 clones, 85% to 90% seen once. This TCR was recovered from a human donor who received a combined kidney and bone marrow transplant. The starting material was CD4+ T cells from blood, obtained before the transplant.

The CDR3 sequence is CASSENRGYEQYF. CDR3 DNA sequence: TGTGCCAGCAGTGAAAATAGGGGTTACGAGCAGTACTTC. This sequence joins TRBV7-6 and TRBJ2-7, with a possible D match to TRBD1 (5 bases). Trimming pared 6 bases from V and 4 bases from J, leaving 13 bases between. This CDR3 has 13 residues. Germline V gene data show CDR1 as SGHVS and CDR2 as FNYEAQ.